The 14 T cell receptor beta chains presented below share a single source sample, sequenced in a study of tumor and adjacent non-tumor tissue in lung cancer. TCRbeta libraries were built with three rounds of nested PCR, modified from ARM-PCR. TCRdb independently ran MiXCR on the multiplex PCR reads; one entry per CDR3 protein. The sample lists about 70,000 distinct CDR3 sequences; approximately 73% were seen once. No cell sorting was done before RNA was extracted from the tissue. The sample comprised lung tumor tissue. The receptors here all came from a man between 60 and 75 years old with non-small cell lung cancer.

About this clonotype itself: At one of its ends the junction is not consistent with the germline gene, which may arise from a read error. The CDR3 DNA follows: TGTGCCAGCATTGATGGGGGACTCCGTGGGGGGGAGATGTTTTTT. Protein sequence: CASIDGGLRGGEMFF. The chain is built from TRBV6-1 and TRBJ2-2; 7 bases match TRBD2. In germline, CDR1 is MNHNS, CDR2 SASEGT. The length of the CDR3 is 15 residues.

A remark on this clonotype: At one end, the junction sequence differs from germline, possibly due to a read error. The J gene is TRBJ2-1, the V gene TRBV11-2; tentative D call: TRBD2 (6 bases). The CDR3 covers 14 residues. Germline CDR1 SGHAT, CDR2 FQNNGV. CDR3 loop: CVSSSGGTQDEQFF. The CDR3 region has the DNA TGTGTCAGCAGCTCCGGTGGGACTCAAGATGAGCAGTTCTTC.

To note about this clonotype: One junction end does not reproduce the germline sequence, and a read error may be involved. CDR3 loop: CASSLPRQETRYF. In DNA, the CDR3 is TGTGCCAGCAGCTTGCCCAGGCAAGAGACCCGGTACTTC. The rearrangement joins TRBV5-1 to TRBJ2-5, with D uncertain. The CDR3 totals 13 residues. Germline loops: CDR1 SGHRS, CDR2 YFSETQ.

A remark on this clonotype: An end of the junction does not agree with germline; a read error may underlie this. The chain joins TRBV6-6 to TRBJ2-7; D call uncertain. The CDR3 has 12 residues. CDR1 MNHNY and CDR2 SVGAGI come from the germline V gene (reference sequence). CDR3 protein: CVSSPTSYERYF. CDR3 bases: TGTGTCAGCAGCCCTACCAGTTACGAGCGGTACTTC.

As regards this clonotype: No conserved phenylalanine or tryptophan is present at the end of the CDR3, so a read error is the likely explanation. This sequence joins TRBV20-1 and TRBJ2-2; D gene uncertain. Trimming cost V 3 bases and J 4 bases, with 15 bases left between them. This CDR3 spans 15 amino acids. CDR1 and CDR2 from the germline V gene are DFQATT and SNEGSKA (reference sequence). CDR3 in DNA: TGCAGTGCTAGGGGATGGTCGCGGAGCACCGGGGAGCTGTTTCTT. Protein: CSARGWSRSTGELFL.

This clonotype was detected a few times. This may be a read error: a much more frequent sequence differs by one nucleotide. V and J are TRBV5-1 and TRBJ2-6; 11 nucleotides align to TRBD1. The germline V gene encodes CDR1 SGHRS and CDR2 YFSETQ. The CDR3 is made up of 17 amino acids. CDR3 amino acids: CASSLGTGGLGANLLTF. CDR3 bases: TGCGCCAGCAGCTTGGGGACAGGGGGCCTTGGGGCCAACCTCCTGACTTTC. The variable domain in full, with the rest retrieved from reference TRBV5-1 and TRBJ2-6, is KAGVTQTPRYLIKTRGQQVTLSCSPISGHRSVSWYQQTPGQGLQFLFEYFSETQRNKGNFPGRFSGRQFSNSRSEMNVSTLELGDSALYLCASSLGTGGLGANLLTFGAGSRLTVL.

A remark on this clonotype: The conserved final phenylalanine or tryptophan is absent from the CDR3, which likely points to a read error. The CDR3 sequence is CASSPGHNHEQYL. The CDR3 DNA reads TGTGCCAGCAGCCCCGGACACAACCACGAGCAGTACTTA. V gene TRBV14 combines with J gene TRBJ2-7; tentative D call: TRBD1 (5 bases). The CDR3 extends over 13 amino acids. Germline V CDR1 and CDR2: SGHDN, FVKESK. The ends were cut back, 4 bases at V and 5 bases at J, with 12 bases in the middle.

On this clonotype: It is unclear where the CDR3 begins or ends on the DNA, so no DNA is shown, and the CDR3 is as TCRdb lists it. V is TRBV7-8 and J is TRBJ1-5. From its first to its last residue, the CDR3 has 16 amino acids. Germline V lookup: CDR1 SGHVS, CDR2 FQNEAQ. The CDR3 sequence: CASSLVVGSGNQPQNF.

This clonotype was counted between two and nine times. A much larger clone is a single base away; this may be a read error. CDR3 region: CSARRTGGLFF. For the CDR3, the DNA is TGCAGTGCTAGAAGAACCGGGGGGCTGTTTTTT. The rearrangement joins TRBV20-1 to TRBJ2-2; perhaps TRBD2 as D (6 bases). There are 11 residues in the CDR3. Germline CDR1 DFQATT, CDR2 SNEGSKA (reference sequence).

This clonotype was observed once. The junction departs from germline at one end; a sequencing error may be responsible. The J gene is TRBJ1-5, the V gene TRBV6-1; TRBD1 matches 7 bases. Germline V gives CDR1 MNHNS, CDR2 SASEGT. The CDR3 spans 13 residues. The CDR3 is CASSQPRSGQLSF. In nucleotides, the CDR3 is TGTGCAAGCAGCCAACCTCGCTCGGGACAGTTGAGCTTT.

V and J are TRBV7-3 and TRBJ2-3; D is ambiguous. The V and J ends lost 5 bases and 2 bases respectively, with 11 bases between them. The CDR3 totals 14 residues. CDR1 is SGHTA and CDR2 is FQGTGA in the germline V gene. CDR3 loop: CASSPTPTTDTQYF. CDR3 bases: TGTGCCAGCAGCCCCACTCCTACCACAGATACGCAGTATTTT.

The chain combines TRBV9 with TRBJ2-1; TRBD2 matches 7 bases. The CDR3 spans 15 residues. The V segment lost 5 bases and the J segment 0 bases; nucleotides outside the gene matches: 5. CDR1 and CDR2 from the germline V gene are SGDLS and YYNGEE. The CDR3 DNA reads TGTGCCAGCAGTGGTGCGGGAGTCTCCTACAATGAGCAGTTCTTC. Protein product: CASSGAGVSYNEQFF.

Regarding this clonotype: The junction does not match germline at one end; this may be a read error. The rearrangement joins TRBV29-1 to TRBJ1-1; weak D call: TRBD1 (5 bases). This CDR3 spans 13 amino acids. Germline V gene lookup returns CDR1 SQVTM and CDR2 ANQGSEA. The CDR3 is CRVVEGENAEAFF. For the CDR3, the DNA is TGCAGGGTTGTTGAAGGGGAGAACGCTGAAGCTTTCTTT. Variable domain in full (rest from reference TRBV29-1 and TRBJ1-1): SAVISQKPSRDICQRGTSLTIQCQVDSQVTMMFWYRQQPGQSLTLIATANQGSEATYESGFVIDKFPISRPNLTFSTLTVSNMSPEDSSIYLCRVVEGENAEAFFGQGTRLTVV.

This CDR3 is CASAGSGSSSGNTIYF. The CDR3 DNA reads TGTGCCAGCGCGGGGTCCGGGTCGTCCTCTGGAAACACCATATATTTT. V usage is TRBV6-1 and J usage is TRBJ1-3; D is unresolved. V lost 8 bases and J 0 bases, leaving 17 bases between the germline ends. In germline, CDR1 is MNHNS, CDR2 SASEGT. The CDR3 consists of 16 residues.